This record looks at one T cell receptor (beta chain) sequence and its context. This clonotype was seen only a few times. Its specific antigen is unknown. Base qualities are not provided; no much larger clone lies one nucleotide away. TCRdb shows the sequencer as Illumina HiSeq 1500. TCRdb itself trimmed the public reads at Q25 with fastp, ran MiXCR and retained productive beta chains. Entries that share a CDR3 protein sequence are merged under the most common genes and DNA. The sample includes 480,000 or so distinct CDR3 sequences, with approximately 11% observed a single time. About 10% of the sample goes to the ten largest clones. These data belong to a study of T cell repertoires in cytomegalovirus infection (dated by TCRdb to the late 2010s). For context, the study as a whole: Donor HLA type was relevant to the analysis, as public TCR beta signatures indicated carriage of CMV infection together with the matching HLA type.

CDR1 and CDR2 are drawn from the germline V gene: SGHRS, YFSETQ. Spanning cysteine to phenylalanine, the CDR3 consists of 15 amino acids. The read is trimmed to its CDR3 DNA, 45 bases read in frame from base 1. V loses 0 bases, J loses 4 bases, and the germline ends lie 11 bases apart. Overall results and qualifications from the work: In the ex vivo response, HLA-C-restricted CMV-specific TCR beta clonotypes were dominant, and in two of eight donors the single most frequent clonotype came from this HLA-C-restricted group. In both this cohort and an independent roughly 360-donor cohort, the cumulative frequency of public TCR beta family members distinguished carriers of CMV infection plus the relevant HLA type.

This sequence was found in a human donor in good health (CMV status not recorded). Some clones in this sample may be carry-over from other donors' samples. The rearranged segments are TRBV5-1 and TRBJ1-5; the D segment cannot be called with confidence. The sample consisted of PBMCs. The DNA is TGCGCCAGCAGCTTGGATCCAATGGGGAATCAGCCCCAGCATTTT. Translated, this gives CASSLDPMGNQPQHF.